Listed here are 29 T cell receptor beta chains from one sample, sequenced in a study of CD8 T cells in ankylosing spondylitis. TCRdb called the 5' RACE reads again in MiXCR, with one record for every CDR3 protein. The sample includes 250,000 or so distinct CDR3 sequences, 8% to 11% of them seen just once. The material sequenced was blood, either unsorted or a sorted T cell fraction (not recorded which). Source of these receptors: a male donor with ankylosing spondylitis or in good health (not recorded which).

J is TRBJ1-2 and V is TRBV11-2; possible D gene TRBD1, 6 bases. The ends were cut back, 4 bases at V and 4 bases at J, with 16 bases in the middle. The CDR3 has 15 residues. Germline CDR1 is SGHAT and CDR2 is FQNNGV. CDR3 sequence (DNA): TGTGCCAGCAGCTGGGGGGCAGGGAAAGTCTATGGCTACACCTTC. It encodes CASSWGAGKVYGYTF.

This clonotype was detected many times. This chain connects TRBV12-3 or TRBV12-4 to TRBJ1-2, with D possibly being TRBD1 (6 bases). V lost 2 bases, J lost 7 bases, and 14 bases lay in between. The CDR3 is made up of 14 amino acids. The CDR3 spells CASSLWQGTAGYTF. In nucleotides, the CDR3 is TGTGCCAGCAGTTTATGGCAGGGGACCGCTGGCTACACCTTC.

This clonotype has a handful of counts. The J gene is TRBJ2-3, the V gene TRBV20-1; D uncertain. The V end was cut by 0 bases, the J end by 4 bases, with 14 bases between. The CDR3 spans 15 residues. The V gene's germline CDR1 is DFQATT and CDR2 SNEGSKA (reference sequence). The CDR3 DNA reads as TGCAGTGCTAGAGATCTGGCAGCATCCCCAGATACGCAGTATTTT. Its protein is CSARDLAASPDTQYF.

This clonotype has more than one count but fewer than ten. This sequence joins TRBV18 and TRBJ1-2; D not certain. Germline CDR1 KGHSH, CDR2 LQKENI. This CDR3 has 13 amino acids. V was clipped by 2 bases and J by 8 bases, with 12 bases between them. This chain's CDR3 is CASSPDQLGGYTF. In nucleotides, the CDR3 is TGTGCCAGCTCACCAGACCAATTGGGCGGCTACACCTTC. Looking up the rest from reference TRBV18 and TRBJ1-2 gives the full variable domain: NAGVMQNPRHLVRRRGQEARLRCSPMKGHSHVYWYRQLPEEGLKFMVYLQKENIIDESGMPKERFSAEFPKEGPSILRIQQVVRGDSAAYFCASSPDQLGGYTFGSGTRLTVV.

This chain connects TRBV15 to TRBJ2-5, with D tentatively TRBD2 (6 bases). Germline lookup yields CDR1 LNHNV and CDR2 YYDKDF (reference sequence). Trimming stripped 5 bases from V and 5 bases from J, with 15 bases between. The CDR3 consists of 14 residues. CDR3 protein: CATSLATNRETQYF. The CDR3 DNA sequence: TGTGCCACCAGCCTAGCGACAAACAGGGAGACCCAGTACTTC.

Regarding this clonotype: One end of the junction varies from germline; a read error may be responsible. The V and J genes are TRBV7-6 and TRBJ2-7, with D perhaps TRBD1 (6 bases). CDR1 is SGHVS, CDR2 FNYEAQ, per germline. There are 15 residues in the CDR3. The DNA of the CDR3 is TGTGCCAGCAGTTTAGTGGGAACAGGGTTGCACGAGCAGTACTTC. Encoded protein: CASSLVGTGLHEQYF.

The chain uses TRBV6-1 and TRBJ2-7, with D perhaps being TRBD1 or TRBD2 (5 bases each). The germline V and J ends were trimmed by 8 bases and 0 bases, with 11 bases remaining between them. This CDR3 contains 13 residues. The germline CDR1 and CDR2 sequences are MNHNS and SASEGT. The CDR3 DNA reads TGTGCCAGCGTACGAGGGGACTCCTACGAGCAGTACTTC. Translated: CASVRGDSYEQYF.

This clonotype was seen at least ten times. J is TRBJ2-2 and V is TRBV5-1; maybe TRBD1 (5 bases). The V end was cut by 0 bases, the J end by 0 bases, with 9 bases between. The CDR3 totals 16 residues. Looked up from germline, CDR1 is SGHRS and CDR2 is YFSETQ. CDR3 bases: TGCGCCAGCAGCTTGGCCGCGACAGCGAACACCGGGGAGCTGTTTTTT. Protein sequence: CASSLAATANTGELFF.

This clonotype was counted ten times or more. This chain joins TRBV2 and TRBJ1-2; 9 nucleotides agree with TRBD1. Germline loops: CDR1 SNHLY, CDR2 FYNNEI. CDR3 length: 14 amino acids. V gave up 4 bases and J gave up 2 bases; unmatched junction bases: 2. CDR3 sequence reads: CASSVTGGNYGYTF. The CDR3 DNA reads TGTGCCAGCAGTGTTACAGGGGGCAACTATGGCTACACCTTC. The entire variable domain, with the rest obtained from reference TRBV2 and TRBJ1-2, is as follows: EPEVTQTPSHQVTQMGQEVILRCVPISNHLYFYWYRQILGQKVEFLVSFYNNEISEKSEIFDDQFSVERPDGSNFTLKIRSTKLEDSAMYFCASSVTGGNYGYTFGSGTRLTVV.

The sample holds a few counts of this clonotype. V usage is TRBV7-9 and J usage is TRBJ1-1; D gene uncertain. Germline lookup yields CDR1 SEHNR and CDR2 FQNEAQ (reference sequence). The CDR3 is 15 amino acids. V dropped 1 base and J dropped 0 bases, with 9 bases sitting between them. The CDR3 sequence: CASSLEAALNTEAFF. DNA for the CDR3: TGTGCCAGCAGCTTAGAAGCAGCTCTGAACACTGAAGCTTTCTTT.

This clonotype appeared a few times. The chain employs TRBV30 and TRBJ2-5; D is perhaps TRBD1 (6 bases). This CDR3 comprises 14 residues. V was pared by 2 bases and J by 2 bases, with 12 bases between. Germline-derived CDR1 and CDR2 are GTSNPN and SVGIG (reference sequence). As DNA, the CDR3 is TGTGCCTGGAGTACAGGGAATCCACAAGAGACCCAGTACTTC. Translating it yields CAWSTGNPQETQYF.

The sample holds many counts of this clonotype. V and J are TRBV3-1 and TRBJ2-1; weak D call: TRBD1 (5 bases). Per germline, CDR1 LGHDT and CDR2 YNNKEL (reference sequence). CDR3 length: 15 residues. V shed 4 bases and J shed 2 bases, with 12 bases lying between them. The CDR3 DNA reads TGTGCCAGCAGCCCCGTGGTGGGGCCCTACAATGAGCAGTTCTTC. Encoded protein: CASSPVVGPYNEQFF.

Many counts were recorded for this clonotype. The rearrangement joins TRBV29-1 to TRBJ1-1; D is unclear. The CDR3 has 12 amino acids. Germline CDR1 and CDR2: SQVTM and ANQGSEA. With 0 bases removed from V and 4 bases from J, the gap between germline ends came to 6 bases. CDR3 region: CSVEDRGTEAFF. The CDR3 DNA reads as TGCAGCGTTGAAGATCGGGGCACTGAAGCTTTCTTT. Supplemented by reference TRBV29-1 and TRBJ1-1, the full variable domain reads SAVISQKPSRDICQRGTSLTIQCQVDSQVTMMFWYRQQPGQSLTLIATANQGSEATYESGFVIDKFPISRPNLTFSTLTVSNMSPEDSSIYLCSVEDRGTEAFFGQGTRLTVV.

This clonotype was detected only a few times. The chain carries TRBV7-2 and TRBJ2-7; D is perhaps TRBD2 (6 bases). CDR1 and CDR2 (germline): SGHTA, FQGNSA. This CDR3 is 14 amino acids long. V was cut by 3 bases and J by 5 bases, with 14 bases left in between. The CDR3 loop reads CASSLGGTQNEQYF. The CDR3 bases are TGTGCCAGCAGCTTGGGCGGGACCCAAAACGAGCAGTACTTC.

This clonotype was counted at least ten times. The gene calls are TRBV5-5 and TRBJ2-1; D remains unclear. Trimming left V 1 base short and J 6 bases short, with 5 bases between. CDR3 length: 12 residues. Per germline, CDR1 SGHKS and CDR2 YYEKEE (reference sequence). The CDR3 here is CASSLTANEQFF. For the CDR3, the DNA is TGTGCCAGCAGCTTGACCGCCAATGAGCAGTTCTTC.

As to this clonotype: This may be a read error, as it is one base from a much larger clone. This CDR3 is CTISAQGGEKLFF. DNA for the CDR3: TGTACCATCAGTGCACAGGGCGGGGAAAAACTGTTTTTT. The rearrangement joins TRBV10-3 to TRBJ1-4, with D perhaps TRBD1 (6 bases). Germline loops: CDR1 ENHRY, CDR2 SYGVKD. This CDR3 region has 13 residues.

This clonotype was seen many times. The chain joins TRBV4-2 to TRBJ2-7; weak D call: TRBD2 (6 bases). Germline values: CDR1 LGHNA, CDR2 YNFKEQ. The CDR3 totals 15 residues. Deletions cut 6 bases from V and 2 bases from J, with 17 bases between. The CDR3 sequence is CASRDGSRDPYEQYF. The DNA of the CDR3 is TGTGCCAGCAGGGACGGATCGCGGGATCCCTACGAGCAGTACTTC.

In this sample, this clonotype turned up a few times. The chain couples TRBV7-9 to TRBJ1-2; D call uncertain. Germline V gene lookup returns CDR1 SEHNR and CDR2 FQNEAQ (reference sequence). V lost 1 base, J lost 4 bases, and 10 bases lay in between. The CDR3 is made up of 14 amino acids. The CDR3: CASSLEGASYGYTF. The CDR3 region has the DNA TGTGCCAGCAGCTTAGAGGGTGCCAGCTATGGCTACACCTTC.

V and J are TRBV7-2 and TRBJ2-7, with unresolved D. The ends were cut back, 5 bases at V and 4 bases at J, with 6 bases in the middle. The germline V gene has CDR1 SGHTA and CDR2 FQGNSA. CDR3 length: 11 residues. CDR3 protein: CASSPKYEQYF. The DNA of the CDR3 is TGTGCCAGCAGCCCCAAATACGAGCAGTACTTC.

The sample holds many counts of this clonotype. This chain uses TRBV6-1 with TRBJ1-1; a weak D match, TRBD1 (5 bases). Trimming removed 7 bases from V and 3 bases from J, with 9 bases in between. The germline V gene encodes CDR1 MNHNS and CDR2 SASEGT. This CDR3 has 12 amino acids. The CDR3 region has the DNA TGTGCCAGCAAGGTAGGGGACACTGAAGCTTTCTTT. This sequence encodes CASKVGDTEAFF.

This clonotype was recorded many times. The V gene is TRBV20-1, the J gene TRBJ1-1, with no clear D. The germline V gene has CDR1 DFQATT and CDR2 SNEGSKA (reference sequence). The CDR3 totals 13 residues. Trimming left V 6 bases short and J 1 base short, with 12 bases between. The chain's CDR3 is CSAYRTANTEAFF. CDR3 DNA sequence: TGCAGTGCGTACCGGACTGCGAACACTGAAGCTTTCTTT.

This clonotype appeared many times. The V call is TRBV20-1, the J call TRBJ2-7; 7 nucleotides agree with TRBD2. The CDR3 is 15 amino acids. The V gene end was trimmed by 0 bases and the J gene end by 3 bases; junction bases not matched to a gene: 8. Germline V lookup: CDR1 DFQATT, CDR2 SNEGSKA (reference sequence). CDR3 sequence: CSARDRGGPIYEQYF. In DNA form, the CDR3 reads TGCAGTGCTAGAGATCGCGGGGGTCCTATCTACGAGCAGTACTTC.

In its sample, this clonotype was seen many times. The chain links TRBV25-1 to TRBJ2-4; 7 nucleotides line up with TRBD2. Germline V CDR1 and CDR2: MGHDK, SYGVNS. With V trimmed by 4 bases and J by 0 bases, 6 bases remained unmatched. The CDR3 loop spans 16 amino acids. CDR3: CASSVGGTPAKNIQYF. CDR3 nucleotides: TGTGCCAGCAGTGTGGGGGGGACGCCAGCCAAAAACATTCAGTACTTC.

The gene calls are TRBV7-9 and TRBJ1-1, with TRBD1 matching 7 bases. Germline V CDR1 and CDR2: SEHNR, FQNEAQ (reference sequence). The CDR3 covers 16 residues. The J segment lost 1 base and the V segment lost 4 bases, leaving 9 bases of the junction unmatched. The CDR3 loop is CASSSWGQGGNTEAFF. The CDR3, as DNA: TGTGCCAGCAGCTCCTGGGGGCAGGGGGGGAACACTGAAGCTTTCTTT.

This clonotype was seen a handful of times. This sequence joins TRBV6-6 and TRBJ1-2; TRBD1 is a possible D gene (5 bases). The CDR3 length is 12 residues. The germline CDR1 and CDR2 sequences are MNHNY and SVGAGI (reference sequence). Deletions cut 7 bases from V and 2 bases from J, with 8 bases between. The chain's CDR3 is CASKAGNYGYTF. DNA for the CDR3: TGTGCCAGCAAAGCAGGGAACTATGGCTACACCTTC.

The table lists this clonotype with many counts. The V gene is TRBV28, the J gene TRBJ2-7; D is possibly TRBD1 (5 bases). Germline-derived CDR1 and CDR2 are MDHEN and SYDVKM. This CDR3 is 14 amino acids long. Trimming removed 3 bases at V and 5 bases at J, with 14 bases between. The CDR3 DNA follows: TGTGCCAGCAGTTTGTCCGGACAAATCAACGAGCAGTACTTC. This gives the protein CASSLSGQINEQYF.

There are a few counts of this clonotype. This chain connects TRBV18 to TRBJ2-1; the D gene is possibly TRBD2 (6 bases). CDR3 size: 14 residues. The V end was cut by 1 base, the J end by 10 bases, with 14 bases between. CDR1 KGHSH and CDR2 LQKENI come from the germline V gene. In DNA form, the CDR3 reads TGTGCCAGCTCACCACGACTAGACGGGCCGGAGCAGTTCTTC. This translates into CASSPRLDGPEQFF.

This clonotype was observed at least ten times. The J gene is TRBJ2-3, the V gene TRBV20-1; D remains ambiguous. The V gene lost 6 bases and the J gene lost 4 bases, with 17 bases spanning the gap. Germline V CDR1 and CDR2: DFQATT, SNEGSKA (reference sequence). This CDR3 comprises 14 residues. The CDR3 DNA reads TGCAGTGCGCCCCACCCCCCCGTAGCAGATACGCAGTATTTT. Amino acids: CSAPHPPVADTQYF.

This clonotype was seen many times. The rearrangement uses TRBV20-1 and TRBJ1-2, with 9 positions matching TRBD1. Germline assignment: CDR1 DFQATT and CDR2 SNEGSKA (reference sequence). The CDR3 is made up of 14 amino acids. V lost 5 bases to trimming and J lost 12 bases; unmatched junction nucleotides: 16. As DNA, the CDR3 is TGCAGTGCTTCTTATAAACTAGGGACAGGGCAGGACACCTTC. The encoded protein is CSASYKLGTGQDTF.